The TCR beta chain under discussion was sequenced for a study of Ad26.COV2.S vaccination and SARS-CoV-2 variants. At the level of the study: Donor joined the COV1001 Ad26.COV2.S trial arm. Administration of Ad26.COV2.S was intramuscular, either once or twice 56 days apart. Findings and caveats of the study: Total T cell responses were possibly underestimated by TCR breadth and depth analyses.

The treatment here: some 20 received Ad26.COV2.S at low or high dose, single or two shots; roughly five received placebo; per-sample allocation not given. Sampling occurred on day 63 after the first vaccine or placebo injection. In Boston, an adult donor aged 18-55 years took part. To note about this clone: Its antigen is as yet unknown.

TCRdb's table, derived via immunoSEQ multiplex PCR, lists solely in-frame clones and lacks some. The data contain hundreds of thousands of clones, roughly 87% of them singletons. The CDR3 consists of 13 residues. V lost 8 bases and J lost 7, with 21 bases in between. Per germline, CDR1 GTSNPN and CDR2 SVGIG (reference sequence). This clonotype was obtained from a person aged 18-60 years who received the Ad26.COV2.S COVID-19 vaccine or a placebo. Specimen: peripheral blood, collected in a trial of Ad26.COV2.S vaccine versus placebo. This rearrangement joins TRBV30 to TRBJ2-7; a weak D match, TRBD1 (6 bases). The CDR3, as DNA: TGTGCCCGGGACCGGGACAACACTCCGGAGCAGTACTTC. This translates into CARDRDNTPEQYF.